The entry that follows covers one T cell receptor beta chain sequence. The data stem from a study of blood T cell repertoires in COVID-19. Study at large: Samples taken during acute and convalescent COVID-19 were collected in the United States, Italy and Spain. PBMCs, B-cell-depleted T cells, or T cells provided the cDNA or gDNA that made up the material.

Germline V gene data show CDR1 as GTSNPN and CDR2 as SVGIG (reference sequence). CDR3 length: 19 residues. The V segment lost 2 bases and the J segment 7 bases; nucleotides outside the gene matches: 15. As processed by the authors: Quantification of nucleated cells was approximated via reference gene primer amplification. This table comes from immunoSEQ multiplex PCR, and its TCRdb copy is limited to in-frame clones, with some not included. D and trimming come from the DNA, and the V and J calls and clone size come from that table. The sample gives 400,000 or so clones, around 87% of which show up once; 2.5% to 3.5% is in the top ten.

The TCR comes from a human donor in a cohort sampled during active COVID-19. The sequencing input was peripheral blood. V and J are TRBV30 and TRBJ2-1; 15 bases are shared with TRBD2. The CDR3: CAWSSGRGLAGGLGNEQFF. CDR3 DNA: TGTGCCTGGAGTAGCGGCAGGGGACTAGCGGGAGGCCTGGGGAATGAGCAGTTCTTC.